The 27 T cell receptor beta chains reported below all come from one sample, sequenced in a study of blood T cell repertoires in COVID-19. Some clones are missing from TCRdb's copy, which holds only in-frame ones; the method was immunoSEQ multiplex PCR. The sample lists under 250,000 clones, about 79% seen once, with about 9.7% in the top ten. The sequenced sample was peripheral blood. The receptors shown here come from a man aged 45 to 65 with active or convalescent COVID-19.

This clone was observed a single time. The chain carries TRBV25-1 and TRBJ1-6; no clear D. V lost 2 bases and J lost 10, with 15 bases in between. The germline V gene encodes CDR1 MGHDK and CDR2 SYGVNS. CDR3 length: 15 amino acids. Here the CDR3 reads CASSELEAKWSPLHF. CDR3 bases: TGTGCCAGCAGTGAACTTGAAGCGAAATGGTCACCCCTCCACTTT.

The chain carries TRBV6-6 and TRBJ2-5; possible D gene TRBD2, 5 bases. CDR3 length: 12 residues. Trimming left V 3 bases short and J 14 bases short, with 16 bases between. Germline lookup yields CDR1 MNHNY and CDR2 SVGAGI (reference sequence). The CDR3, as DNA: TGTGCCAGCAGTTATGGGCTAGCTGGGTTTTACTTC. This encodes CASSYGLAGFYF.

This chain uses TRBV6-6 with TRBJ1-4; D gene uncertain. With 2 bases removed from V and 10 bases from J, the gap between germline ends came to 14 bases. The CDR3 loop spans 14 amino acids. Germline V gene lookup returns CDR1 MNHNY and CDR2 SVGAGI (reference sequence). In DNA, the CDR3 is TGTGCCAGCAGTTACCGGGAGGAACGCGGAAAACTGTTTTTT. Its translation: CASSYREERGKLFF.

The rearrangement links TRBV3-1 (or the pseudogene TRBV3-2) to TRBJ2-3; D gene unclear. Trimming removed 1 base from V and 0 bases from J, with 8 bases in between. The CDR3 is 15 residues long. Germline V gene data show CDR1 as LGHDT and CDR2 as YNNKEL (reference sequence). The CDR3 loop reads CASSQGAVSTDTQYF. CDR3 DNA: TGTGCCAGCAGCCAAGGGGCAGTTAGCACAGATACGCAGTATTTT.

The CDR3 sequence: CASSLTSGEDIQYF. The CDR3 DNA sequence: TGCGCCAGCAGCCTAACTAGCGGGGAGGACATTCAGTACTTC. The chain couples TRBV5-1 to TRBJ2-4, with 10 positions matching TRBD2. With 4 bases clipped from V and 8 bases from J, the junction kept 6 bases outside the gene matches. The CDR3 totals 14 residues. Germline CDR1 is SGHRS and CDR2 is YFSETQ.

This clone was seen only a few times. This chain uses TRBV18 with TRBJ1-1; the D gene is possibly TRBD1 (5 bases). Germline CDR1 and CDR2: KGHSH and LQKENI. The CDR3 is 14 amino acids. Between the trimmed V and J ends, which lost 3 bases and 1 base, there was a span of 9 bases. The CDR3 spells CASSPWQGNTEAFF. The CDR3 bases are TGTGCCAGCTCACCTTGGCAGGGGAACACTGAAGCTTTCTTT.

This rearrangement joins TRBV5-4 to TRBJ2-5, with 7 bases lining up with TRBD1. V was pared by 4 bases and J by 2 bases, with 8 bases of the junction left unmatched. The CDR3 has 15 amino acids. CDR1 is SGHNT and CDR2 is YYREEE in the germline V gene (reference sequence). The DNA of the CDR3 is TGTGCCAGCAGCCTCAACAGGGGCGCTCAAGAGACCCAGTACTTC. Translated: CASSLNRGAQETQYF.

This chain connects TRBV4-1 to TRBJ1-2; D is ambiguous. The CDR3 length is 13 residues. The germline V gene encodes CDR1 MGHRA and CDR2 YSYEKL. V was pared by 5 bases and J by 7 bases, with 14 bases between. In nucleotides, the CDR3 is TGCGCCAGCAGCTCCGAGTGGGGAGGTGGCTACACCTTC. It encodes CASSSEWGGGYTF.

In DNA form, the CDR3 reads TGCGCCAGCAGCCTCCTGACAGGGGCAGGCTATGGCTACACCTTC. Protein sequence: CASSLLTGAGYGYTF. V and J are TRBV4-3 and TRBJ1-2; the match to TRBD1 covers 8 bases. After removal of 4 bases from V and 4 bases from J, the junction contained 8 bases not matched to a gene. CDR3 length equals 15 residues. Germline CDR1 and CDR2: LGHNA and YSLEER.

The chain couples TRBV15 to TRBJ1-3; D call uncertain. The germline CDR1 and CDR2 sequences are LNHNV and YYDKDF (reference sequence). Between the trimmed V and J ends, which lost 1 base and 0 bases, there was a span of 10 bases. The CDR3 is 16 amino acids. CDR3 protein: CATSRGSGLSGNTIYF. The CDR3 coding sequence is TGTGCCACCAGCAGAGGCTCAGGCCTCTCTGGAAACACCATATATTTT.

This rearrangement joins TRBV5-1 to TRBJ2-7, with 7 bases identical to TRBD1. The V gene end was trimmed by 0 bases and the J gene end by 0 bases; junction bases not matched to a gene: 3. The CDR3 length is 15 residues. The germline CDR1 and CDR2 sequences are SGHRS and YFSETQ. CDR3 coding DNA: TGCGCCAGCAGCTTGGGTGGGACAGCCTCCTACGAGCAGTACTTC. Encoded protein: CASSLGGTASYEQYF.

J is TRBJ2-3 and V is TRBV29-1; no clear D. V lost 5 bases to trimming and J lost 0 bases, with 9 bases between them. The germline V gene has CDR1 SQVTM and CDR2 ANQGSEA. The CDR3 runs 13 residues. For the CDR3, the DNA is TGCAGCGTTTCTTTCAGTAGCACAGATACGCAGTATTTT. Encoded protein: CSVSFSSTDTQYF.

The CDR3 nucleotides are TGTGCCAGCAGCCAGTCCCCGGGGGGGAGGGAAGCTTTCTTT. This codes for CASSQSPGGREAFF. This rearrangement joins TRBV3-1 (or the pseudogene TRBV3-2) to TRBJ1-1; the D gene is possibly TRBD1 (5 bases). The germline gives CDR1 LGHDT, CDR2 YNNKEL (reference sequence). Between the trimmed V and J ends, which lost 3 bases and 8 bases, there was a span of 16 bases. There are 14 residues in the CDR3.

The J gene is TRBJ1-5, the V gene TRBV5-8; D is perhaps TRBD1 (5 bases). V lost 0 bases and J 5 bases, leaving 9 bases between the germline ends. Germline CDR1 is SGHTS and CDR2 is YDEGEE. The CDR3 has 14 amino acids. The CDR3 reads CASSLVSGDQPQHF. As DNA, the CDR3 is TGTGCCAGCAGCTTGGTGTCGGGGGATCAGCCCCAGCATTTT.

The chain has TRBV5-1 and TRBJ1-3, with D possibly TRBD1 on 5 matching bases. This CDR3 spans 16 amino acids. Trimming removed 4 bases from V and 0 bases from J, with 14 bases in between. Germline V gene lookup returns CDR1 SGHRS and CDR2 YFSETQ. The CDR3 region has the DNA TGCGCCAGCAGCCCATTAGGCAGGGACTCTGGAAACACCATATATTTT. This sequence encodes CASSPLGRDSGNTIYF.

In its sample, this clone was seen a few times. The CDR3 nucleotides read TGTGCCAGCAGCGACCGATACAGGGGGCGGTTCCGAGGGACTGAAGCTTTCTTT. Its translation is CASSDRYRGRFRGTEAFF. J is TRBJ1-1 and V is TRBV5-6; TRBD1 matches at 9 bases. The CDR3 spans 18 residues. The junction had 18 bases not matched to a gene; V was cut back by 4 bases and J by 5 bases. Germline V gives CDR1 SGHDT, CDR2 YYEEEE. The full variable domain, rest sourced from reference TRBV5-6 and TRBJ1-1, is DAGVTQSPTHLIKTRGQQVTLRCSPKSGHDTVSWYQQALGQGPQFIFQYYEEEERQRGNFPDRFSGHQFPNYSSELNVNALLLGDSALYLCASSDRYRGRFRGTEAFFGQGTRLTVV.

J is TRBJ2-7 and V is TRBV28, with a tentative D call TRBD2 (5 bases). The V end lost 10 bases, the J end lost 3 bases, and 16 bases lay between the germline ends. Germline values: CDR1 MDHEN, CDR2 SYDVKM. The CDR3 is 13 residues long. CDR3 in DNA: TGTGCCACAATCAACGGGGAGATCTACGAGCAGTACTTC. Translated, it gives CATINGEIYEQYF.

The chain recombines TRBV5-6 with TRBJ1-4; D unclear. Germline-derived CDR1 and CDR2 are SGHDT and YYEEEE. CDR3 length: 16 amino acids. V dropped 4 bases and J dropped 5 bases, with 18 bases sitting between them. CDR3 DNA: TGTGCCAGCAGCCCGAACGGCGGCAGCTTCAATGAAAAACTGTTTTTT. Protein product: CASSPNGGSFNEKLFF.

The rearrangement links TRBV3-1 (or the pseudogene TRBV3-2) to TRBJ1-1, with 7 bases aligning to TRBD1. CDR1 is LGHDT and CDR2 is YNNKEL in the germline V gene (reference sequence). This CDR3 comprises 14 residues. Germline trimming cut 5 bases from V and 5 bases from J; bases unmatched to any gene: 8. The CDR3, as DNA: TGTGCCAGCAGCGAGACAGGGAGTGGAACTGAAGCTTTCTTT. Translated: CASSETGSGTEAFF.

In this sample, this clone turned up once. The same CDR3 can be traced to other DNA sequences in this sample. CDR3 DNA: TGCGCCAGCAGCTTAGGGCAGGGCGGCGAGCAGTACTTC. Protein: CASSLGQGGEQYF. The chain has TRBV5-1 and TRBJ2-7; a possible D gene is TRBD1 (5 bases). V was pared by 2 bases and J by 6 bases, with 12 bases between. This CDR3 is 13 amino acids long. Germline CDR1 is SGHRS and CDR2 is YFSETQ.

The chain uses TRBV7-2 and TRBJ2-1; 11 positions agree with TRBD2. The V gene end was trimmed by 5 bases and the J gene end by 9 bases; junction bases not matched to a gene: 6. This CDR3 is 14 amino acids long. Germline CDR1 is SGHTA and CDR2 is FQGNSA. The CDR3: CASSNSGRASEQFF. Here the CDR3 DNA reads TGTGCCAGCAGCAATAGCGGGAGGGCTAGTGAGCAGTTCTTC. The full variable domain, with the rest looked up from reference TRBV7-2 and TRBJ2-1, is GAGVSQSPSNKVTEKGKDVELRCDPISGHTALYWYRQSLGQGLEFLIYFQGNSAPDKSGLPSDRFSAERTGGSVSTLTIQRTQQEDSAVYLCASSNSGRASEQFFGPGTRLTVL.

The chain recombines TRBV29-1 with TRBJ1-2; no reliable D call. V dropped 0 bases and J dropped 7 bases, with 12 bases sitting between them. The CDR3 runs 13 residues. CDR1 and CDR2 (germline): SQVTM, ANQGSEA. CDR3: CSVEEAARAGYTF. The CDR3 DNA is TGCAGCGTTGAAGAGGCGGCACGTGCTGGCTACACCTTC.

This chain connects TRBV14 to TRBJ2-1, with a possible D match to TRBD1 (6 bases). V was clipped by 3 bases and J by 0 bases, with 12 bases between them. Germline V gene lookup returns CDR1 SGHDN and CDR2 FVKESK. CDR3 length equals 16 residues. The CDR3, as DNA: TGTGCCAGCAGCCACAGGACAGTTACCTCCTACAATGAGCAGTTCTTC. This codes for CASSHRTVTSYNEQFF.

This rearrangement joins TRBV28 to TRBJ2-1, with 11 bases fitting TRBD2. V trimming: 5 bases; J trimming: 1 base; junction bases outside the gene matches: 7. CDR3 length: 17 residues. Germline V lookup: CDR1 MDHEN, CDR2 SYDVKM. The CDR3 sequence: CASSLPPSGRSYNEQFF. Written as DNA, the CDR3 is TGTGCCAGCAGTCTCCCTCCTAGCGGGAGGTCCTACAATGAGCAGTTCTTC.

The V call is TRBV11-1, the J call TRBJ2-3; maybe TRBD2 (5 bases). Germline lookup yields CDR1 SGHAT and CDR2 FQDESV (reference sequence). The V end was cut by 5 bases, the J end by 4 bases, with 10 bases between. The CDR3 has 13 residues. The CDR3 protein is CASSPPEADTQYF. CDR3 nucleotide sequence: TGTGCCAGCAGCCCGCCGGAGGCAGATACGCAGTATTTT.

The chain carries TRBV28 and TRBJ2-1, with 11 bases matching TRBD2. The CDR3 covers 15 residues. V shed 5 bases and J 3 bases; nucleotides not matched to a gene: 3. CDR1 is MDHEN and CDR2 is SYDVKM in the germline V gene. The CDR3 DNA follows: TGTGCCAGCAGTGTACTAGCGGGAGACTACAATGAGCAGTTCTTC. This translates into CASSVLAGDYNEQFF.

The chain joins TRBV5-6 to TRBJ2-2, with 7 positions matching TRBD1. The ends lost 4 bases at V and 4 bases at J; junction bases unmatched: 16. There are 18 residues in the CDR3. Germline V gene sequence: CDR1 SGHDT, CDR2 YYEEEE. This chain's CDR3 is CASSPLQGSRDGTGELFF. The CDR3 nucleotides are TGTGCCAGCAGCCCCCTACAGGGGAGCCGCGATGGCACCGGGGAGCTGTTTTTT.